These T cell receptor beta chains were read from a single sample in a study of blood T cells in healthy people across ages. Using its own MiXCR run on the 5' RACE reads, TCRdb lists one record per CDR3 protein. The sample shows fewer than 1.5 million distinct CDR3 sequences, 42% of them seen only once. Sample: blood. All receptors derive from a woman younger than 35 in good health. Both conserved end residues are part of each CDR3. A D gene is named only where the DNA matches it firmly. Size is stated for part of the rows, as once, few or many counts, or as a class when the clone is expanded.

clone size,V gene,J gene,D gene,CDR3 DNA,CDR3 protein
few,TRBV12-3/TRBV12-4,TRBJ2-3,TRBD2,TGTGCCAGCAGTCCCATGGGACTAGCCACAGATACGCAGTATTTT,CASSPMGLATDTQYF
.,TRBV20-1,TRBJ1-2,TRBD1,TGCAGTGCTAGAGATCGGGACAGAAACTATGGCTACACCTTC,CSARDRDRNYGYTF
few,TRBV29-1,TRBJ1-3,.,TGCAGCCCCCCGGGGAAGAACCCTGGAAACACCATATATTTT,CSPPGKNPGNTIYF
once,TRBV9,TRBJ2-7,TRBD2,TGTGCCAGCAGCGTTTCTAGCGGACTCTACAATGAGCAGTACTTC,CASSVSSGLYNEQYF
.,TRBV20-1,TRBJ2-2,TRBD2,TGCAGTGCTAGAGCTCTACTAGCGGGAGTTCCCACCGGGGAGCTGTTTTTT,CSARALLAGVPTGELFF
few,TRBV5-6,TRBJ2-7,.,TGTGCCAGCAGCTTGGTCGGGGAGTCCTACAATGAGCAGTACTTC,CASSLVGESYNEQYF
few,TRBV9,TRBJ2-7,.,TGTGCCAGCAGTCCGGCGGGGCACGGACCCTCCTACGAGCAGTACTTC,CASSPAGHGPSYEQYF
.,TRBV4-1,TRBJ1-5,.,TGCGCCAGCAGCCAAGGCGAAGGGTTATATAGCAATCAGCCCCAGCATTTT,CASSQGEGLYSNQPQHF
few,TRBV4-2,TRBJ2-7,TRBD1,TGTGCCAGCAGCCAAGCGATGGGACAGAGCTCCTACGAGCAGTACTTC,CASSQAMGQSSYEQYF
few,TRBV4-1,TRBJ2-1,TRBD2,TGCGCCAGCAGCCAAGATTCGGGGGGACTAGCGGGAGGAACCTACAATGAGCAGTTCTTC,CASSQDSGGLAGGTYNEQFF
few,TRBV9,TRBJ2-6,.,TGTGCCAGCAGCGTAAGGTCTGGGGCCAACGTCCTGACTTTC,CASSVRSGANVLTF
few,TRBV10-3,TRBJ2-7,.,TGTGCCATCAGAGGGGAGCAGAACGAGCAGTACTTC,CAIRGEQNEQYF
few,TRBV28,TRBJ1-5,TRBD1,TGTGCCATCTTACAGGGGTCTGTTTTTTCTCAGCCCCAGCATTTT,CAILQGSVFSQPQHF
once,TRBV6-5,TRBJ2-1,TRBD2,TGTGCCAGCAGTTCGGGACTAGCGGGATTACTCTCCTACAATGAGCAGTTCTTC,CASSSGLAGLLSYNEQFF
.,TRBV12-3/TRBV12-4,TRBJ2-3,TRBD2,TGTGCCAGCAGGGGACTAGCGGGAGGGCCGACAGATACGCAGTATTTT,CASRGLAGGPTDTQYF
.,TRBV15,TRBJ1-5,.,TGTGCCACCAGCCCACGGACAGAACAGCCCCAGCATTTT,CATSPRTEQPQHF
few,TRBV20-1,TRBJ2-1,TRBD2,TGCAGTGCTAAGGGGATAAGCGGGAGAGGGGATCTAGATGAGCAGTTCTTC,CSAKGISGRGDLDEQFF
many,TRBV29-1,TRBJ2-7,TRBD1,TGCAGCGTTGTCGGGACAGGGGGCTACGAGCAGTACTTC,CSVVGTGGYEQYF
.,TRBV3-1,TRBJ2-3,TRBD2,TGTGCCAGCAGCCGACTAGCGGAGCAGGTAGATACGCAGTATTTT,CASSRLAEQVDTQYF
few,TRBV4-1,TRBJ1-2,.,TGCGCCAGCAGCCAAACCTGGCAGGACGGTAGCTATGGCTACACCTTC,CASSQTWQDGSYGYTF
.,TRBV10-3,TRBJ2-1,.,TGTGCCATCAGTCAAGGAGGGGACAATGAGCAGTTCTTC,CAISQGGDNEQFF
few,TRBV27,TRBJ2-1,TRBD2,TGTGCCAGCAGCGTAGGGCTAGCGGGGGGGCCTGGTGAGCAGTTCTTC,CASSVGLAGGPGEQFF
few,TRBV20-1,TRBJ1-1,.,TGCAGTGCCGTGCCGGACATCCCGGGGGGTATACCACCTTCGAACACTGAAGCTTTCTTT,CSAVPDIPGGIPPSNTEAFF
few,TRBV20-1,TRBJ2-3,.,TGCAGTGCTAGTGCGGGGGCTGGCCCCCGCACAGATACGCAGTATTTT,CSASAGAGPRTDTQYF
.,TRBV20-1,TRBJ1-1,.,TGCAGTGCTAGGGAGCAGAACACTGAAGCTTTCTTT,CSAREQNTEAFF
.,TRBV3-1,TRBJ2-3,.,TGTGCCAGCAGCCAAGGTGGAGGCGGGAAAAGGAGAGATACGCAGTATTTT,CASSQGGGGKRRDTQYF
many,TRBV9,TRBJ2-3,.,TGTGCCAGCAGCGTAGGGGTCACAGATACGCAGTATTTT,CASSVGVTDTQYF
few,TRBV24-1,TRBJ2-3,TRBD2,TGTGCCACCAGTGACCGATTAGCGGGACCCTCAGGAGATACGCAGTATTTT,CATSDRLAGPSGDTQYF